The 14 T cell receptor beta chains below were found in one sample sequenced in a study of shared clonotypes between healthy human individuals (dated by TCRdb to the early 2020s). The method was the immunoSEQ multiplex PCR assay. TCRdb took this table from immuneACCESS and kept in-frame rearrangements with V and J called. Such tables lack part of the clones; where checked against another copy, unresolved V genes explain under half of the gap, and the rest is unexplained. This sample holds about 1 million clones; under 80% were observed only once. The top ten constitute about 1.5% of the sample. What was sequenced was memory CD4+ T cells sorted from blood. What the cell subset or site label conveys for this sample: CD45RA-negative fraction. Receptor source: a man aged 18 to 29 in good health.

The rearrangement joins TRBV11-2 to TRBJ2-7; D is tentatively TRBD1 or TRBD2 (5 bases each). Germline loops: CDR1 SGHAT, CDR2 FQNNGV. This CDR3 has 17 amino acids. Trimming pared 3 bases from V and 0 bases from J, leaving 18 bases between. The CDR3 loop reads CASSLSRGGSSSYEQYF. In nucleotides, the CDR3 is TGTGCCAGCAGCTTGAGTCGGGGCGGCAGCAGCTCCTACGAGCAGTACTTC.

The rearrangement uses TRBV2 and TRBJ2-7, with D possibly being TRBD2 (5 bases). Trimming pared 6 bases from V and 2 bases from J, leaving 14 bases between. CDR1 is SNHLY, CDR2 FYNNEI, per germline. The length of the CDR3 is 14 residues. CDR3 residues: CASSADFAAYEQYF. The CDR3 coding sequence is TGTGCCAGCAGCGCGGACTTTGCCGCCTACGAGCAGTACTTC.

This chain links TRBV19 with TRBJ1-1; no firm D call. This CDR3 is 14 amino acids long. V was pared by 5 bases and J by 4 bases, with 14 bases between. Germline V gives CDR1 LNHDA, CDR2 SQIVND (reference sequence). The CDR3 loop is CASSFQTSSTEAFF. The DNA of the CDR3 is TGTGCCAGTAGTTTTCAGACTTCGAGCACTGAAGCTTTCTTT. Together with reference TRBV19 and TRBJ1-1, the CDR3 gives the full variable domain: DGGITQSPKYLFRKEGQNVTLSCEQNLNHDAMYWYRQDPGQGLRLIYYSQIVNDFQKGDIAEGYSVSREKKESFPLTVTSAQKNPTAFYLCASSFQTSSTEAFFGQGTRLTVV.

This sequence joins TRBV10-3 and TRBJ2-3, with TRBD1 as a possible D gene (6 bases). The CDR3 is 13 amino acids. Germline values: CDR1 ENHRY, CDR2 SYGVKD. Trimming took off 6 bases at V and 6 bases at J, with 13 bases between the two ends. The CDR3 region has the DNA TGTGCCATCAGCACAGGGTATTCTGATACGCAGTATTTT. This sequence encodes CAISTGYSDTQYF.

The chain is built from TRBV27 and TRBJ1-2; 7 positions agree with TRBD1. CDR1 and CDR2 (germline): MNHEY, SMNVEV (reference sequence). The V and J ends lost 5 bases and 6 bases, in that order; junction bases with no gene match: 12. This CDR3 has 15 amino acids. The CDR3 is CASSRDRAHTHGYTF. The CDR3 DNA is TGTGCCAGCAGTCGTGACAGGGCCCACACTCATGGCTACACCTTC.

CDR3 DNA sequence: TGCGCCAGCAGTACAGGCAGGGAAACCGGGGAGCTGTTTTTT. This encodes CASSTGRETGELFF. V is TRBV10-2 and J is TRBJ2-2; the D gene is possibly TRBD1 (5 bases). The CDR3 is 14 amino acids. The V end lost 5 bases, the J end lost 5 bases, and 12 bases lay between the germline ends. Germline assignment: CDR1 WSHSY and CDR2 SAAADI.

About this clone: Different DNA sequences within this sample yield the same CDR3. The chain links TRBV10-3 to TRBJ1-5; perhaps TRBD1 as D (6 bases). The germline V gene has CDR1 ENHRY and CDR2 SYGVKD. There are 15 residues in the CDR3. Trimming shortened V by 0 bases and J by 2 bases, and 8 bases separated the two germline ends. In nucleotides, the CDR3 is TGTGCCATCAGTGAGTCAGGGGGGGGCAATCAGCCCCAGCATTTT. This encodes CAISESGGGNQPQHF.

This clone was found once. The CDR3 region is CASSLAGRPLHF. The CDR3, as DNA: TGTGCCAGCAGCTTAGCCGGAAGACCCCTCCACTTT. The chain uses TRBV7-2 and TRBJ1-6; D gene uncertain. Per the germline V gene, CDR1 is SGHTA and CDR2 is FQGNSA. There are 12 residues in the CDR3. Trimming took 0 bases from V and 12 from J, leaving 6 bases between them.

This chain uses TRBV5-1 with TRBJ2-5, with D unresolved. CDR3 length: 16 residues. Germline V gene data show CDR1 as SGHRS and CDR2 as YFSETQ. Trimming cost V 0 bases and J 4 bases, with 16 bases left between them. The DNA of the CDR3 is TGCGCCAGCAGCTTGGCTCTAAGTGCAATGAGAGAGACCCAGTACTTC. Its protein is CASSLALSAMRETQYF. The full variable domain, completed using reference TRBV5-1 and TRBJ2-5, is KAGVTQTPRYLIKTRGQQVTLSCSPISGHRSVSWYQQTPGQGLQFLFEYFSETQRNKGNFPGRFSGRQFSNSRSEMNVSTLELGDSALYLCASSLALSAMRETQYFGPGTRLLVL.

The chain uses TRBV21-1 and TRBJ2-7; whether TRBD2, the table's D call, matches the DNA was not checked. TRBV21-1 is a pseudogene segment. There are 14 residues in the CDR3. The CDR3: CASSKVRTNYEQYF. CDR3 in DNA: TGTGCCAGCAGCAAAGTTAGAACCAACTACGAGCAGTACTTC.

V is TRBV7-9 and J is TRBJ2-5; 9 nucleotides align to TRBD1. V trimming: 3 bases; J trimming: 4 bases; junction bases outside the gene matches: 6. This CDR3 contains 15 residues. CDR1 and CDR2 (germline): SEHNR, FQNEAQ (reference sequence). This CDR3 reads CASSFWTGVTETQYF. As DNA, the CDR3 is TGTGCCAGCAGCTTCTGGACAGGGGTAACAGAGACCCAGTACTTC.

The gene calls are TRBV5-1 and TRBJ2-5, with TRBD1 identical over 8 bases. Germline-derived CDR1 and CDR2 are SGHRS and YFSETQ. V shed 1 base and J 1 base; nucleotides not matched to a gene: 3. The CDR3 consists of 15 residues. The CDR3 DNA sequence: TGCGCCAGCAGCTTGTCGACAGGGGTCCAAGAGACCCAGTACTTC. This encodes CASSLSTGVQETQYF.

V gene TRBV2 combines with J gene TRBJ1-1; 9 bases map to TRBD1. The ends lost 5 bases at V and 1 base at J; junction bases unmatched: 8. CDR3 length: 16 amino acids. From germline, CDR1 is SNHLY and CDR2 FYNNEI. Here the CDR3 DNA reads TGTGCCAGCAGTCTCCGACCGGGACAGGGGAACACTGAAGCTTTCTTT. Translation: CASSLRPGQGNTEAFF. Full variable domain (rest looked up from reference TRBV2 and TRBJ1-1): EPEVTQTPSHQVTQMGQEVILRCVPISNHLYFYWYRQILGQKVEFLVSFYNNEISEKSEIFDDQFSVERPDGSNFTLKIRSTKLEDSAMYFCASSLRPGQGNTEAFFGQGTRLTVV.

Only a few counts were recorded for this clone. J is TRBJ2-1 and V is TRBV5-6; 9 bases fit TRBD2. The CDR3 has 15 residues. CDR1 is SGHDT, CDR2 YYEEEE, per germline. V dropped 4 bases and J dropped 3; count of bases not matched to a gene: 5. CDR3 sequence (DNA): TGTGCCAGCAGCCGAGGGACTAGCTTCTACAATGAGCAGTTCTTC. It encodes CASSRGTSFYNEQFF.